This T cell receptor beta chain was identified during a study of technical replicates of blood from a handful of donors. Libraries were prepared by immunoSEQ multiplex PCR; TCRdb keeps only in-frame clonotypes and omits some of them. The sample shows approximately 85,000 clones, 94% of them seen only once. The clonotype comes from a human donor in good health. Material for sequencing was T cells isolated from PBMCs.

The CDR3 loop reads CAWRGGSYEQYF. Written as DNA, the CDR3 is TGTGCCTGGCGGGGAGGCTCCTACGAGCAGTACTTC. V and J are TRBV30 and TRBJ2-7; tentatively, D is TRBD2 (6 bases). Trimming left V 5 bases short and J 0 bases short, with 8 bases between. The length of the CDR3 is 12 residues. The germline gives CDR1 GTSNPN, CDR2 SVGIG (reference sequence).